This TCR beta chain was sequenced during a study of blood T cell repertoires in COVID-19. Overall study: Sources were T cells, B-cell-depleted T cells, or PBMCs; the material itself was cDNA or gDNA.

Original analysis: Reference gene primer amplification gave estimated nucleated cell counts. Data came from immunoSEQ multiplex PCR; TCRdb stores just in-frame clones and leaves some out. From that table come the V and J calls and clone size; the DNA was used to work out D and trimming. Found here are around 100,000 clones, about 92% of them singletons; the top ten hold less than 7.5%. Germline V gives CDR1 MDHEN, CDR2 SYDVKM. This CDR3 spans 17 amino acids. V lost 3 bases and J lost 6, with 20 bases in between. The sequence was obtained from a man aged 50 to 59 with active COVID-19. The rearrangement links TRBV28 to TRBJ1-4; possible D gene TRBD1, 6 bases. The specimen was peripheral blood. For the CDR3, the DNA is TGTGCCAGCAGTTTCGGTGGTCGGGGGGCGCTTGATGAAAAACTGTTTTTT. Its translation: CASSFGGRGALDEKLFF.